Listed below are T cell receptor beta chains from one sample, sequenced in a study of blood T cell repertoires in COVID-19. Measured with immunoSEQ multiplex PCR; TCRdb has only the in-frame clones, and not every one. The table records some 350,000 clones, 85% to 90% of them present only once. Sequenced sample: PBMCs or T cells enriched from blood (not recorded which). All receptors come from a man aged 18 to 29 who had recovered from COVID-19. CDR3s include the opening cysteine and the closing phenylalanine or tryptophan. D genes are given only for firm matches. Only some rows state a clone size, as once, few, many or a class for expanded clones.

>TRBV5-1|TRBD2|TRBJ2-1|-
TGCGCCAGCAGCTTGGCGGCTAGCGGGACCAATGAGCAGTTCTTC
CASSLAASGTNEQFF
>TRBV24-1|-|TRBJ2-7|-
TGTGCCACCAAAACCTGGAGAGTTAGGGGCTACGAGCAGTACTTC
CATKTWRVRGYEQYF
>TRBV19|TRBD1|TRBJ1-5|-
TGTGCCAGTAGCCCCGACAGGGGGGGCAATCAGCCCCAGCATTTT
CASSPDRGGNQPQHF
>TRBV24-1|-|TRBJ1-5|-
TGTGCCACCAGTGATTTTACAGGGTCAGGTCAGCCCCAGCATTTT
CATSDFTGSGQPQHF
>TRBV6-5|-|TRBJ2-7|-
TGTGCCAGCAGTTACTCTTTGCTAGGCTCCTACGAGCAGTACTTC
CASSYSLLGSYEQYF
>TRBV6-6|TRBD2|TRBJ2-5|-
TGTGCCAGCAGTCTCGGGAGGACTAGCGGCGTCCAAGAGACCCAGTACTTC
CASSLGRTSGVQETQYF
>TRBV27|-|TRBJ1-3|-
TGTGCCAGCAGTTCCAGGGGCTCTGGAAACACCATATATTTT
CASSSRGSGNTIYF
>TRBV6-6|-|TRBJ1-3|once
TGTGCCAGCAATCAGGGATCTGGAAACACCATATATTTT
CASNQGSGNTIYF
>TRBV3-1/TRBV3-2|-|TRBJ2-7|-
TGTGCCAGCAGCCAATTTCCGGCTAGCGTCGTCTACGAGCAGTACTTC
CASSQFPASVVYEQYF
>TRBV7-9|TRBD1|TRBJ2-2|-
TGTGCCAGCAGCGCGACAGGGGCAAACACCGGGGAGCTGTTTTTT
CASSATGANTGELFF
>TRBV15|TRBD1|TRBJ1-5|once
TGTGCCACCAGCAGAGATTGGGGACAGGTCAGCAATCAGCCCCAGCATTTT
CATSRDWGQVSNQPQHF
>TRBV28|-|TRBJ2-4|-
TGTGCCAGCAGCCCAGGAGGTGTGGTTAAAAACATTCAGTACTTC
CASSPGGVVKNIQYF
>TRBV6-1|TRBD2|TRBJ2-2|-
TGTGCCAGCAGTGTCGGACTAGCGCGACACACCGGGGAGCTGTTTTTT
CASSVGLARHTGELFF
>TRBV28|-|TRBJ2-3|-
TGTGCCAGCAGGGAGGGCATAGATACGCAGTATTTT
CASREGIDTQYF
>TRBV5-5|TRBD1|TRBJ1-5|once
TGTGCCAGCAGCTTGGATGGACAGGGATATAGCAATCAGCCCCAGCATTTT
CASSLDGQGYSNQPQHF
>TRBV25-1|TRBD1|TRBJ2-1|-
TGTGCCAGCAGTGAGCAAACAGGGGTTGCCTACAATGAGCAGTTCTTC
CASSEQTGVAYNEQFF
>TRBV10-3|TRBD2|TRBJ2-2|-
TGTGCCATCTTGGGGGGGACGAACACCGGGGAGCTGTTTTTT
CAILGGTNTGELFF
>TRBV25-1|-|TRBJ2-7|once
TGTGCCAGCAGTTCTAGCGACGTCTCCTACGAGCAGTACTTC
CASSSSDVSYEQYF
>TRBV7-9|TRBD1|TRBJ1-6|-
TGTGCCAGCAGCCCCCCTTTGTACAGGGGAATAAGTTCACCCCTCCACTTT
CASSPPLYRGISSPLHF
>TRBV2|TRBD1|TRBJ1-2|-
TGTGCCAGCAGTGAAGGACAGGGCTATGGCTACACCTTC
CASSEGQGYGYTF
>TRBV4-2|TRBD1|TRBJ1-3|-
TGTGCCAGCAGCCAAGAGAGATCCAGGACAGGGGCTGGAAACACCATATATTTT
CASSQERSRTGAGNTIYF
>TRBV6-5|TRBD1|TRBJ1-1|-
TGTGCCAGCAGGGGACAGGGGGCCGGCGACACTGAAGCTTTCTTT
CASRGQGAGDTEAFF
>TRBV7-8|-|TRBJ1-3|-
TGTGCCAGCAGCCCCGGTAACTCTGGAAACACCATATATTTT
CASSPGNSGNTIYF
>TRBV6-2/TRBV6-3|-|TRBJ2-1|-
TGTGCCAGCAGCGGACTGGGCTACAATGAGCAGTTCTTC
CASSGLGYNEQFF
>TRBV18|TRBD1|TRBJ1-5|-
TGTGCCAGCTCACCGCAGGGACAGTATAGCAATCAGCCCCAGCATTTT
CASSPQGQYSNQPQHF
>TRBV14|TRBD1|TRBJ1-6|-
TGTGCCGTTCAATCCGGGACAGTCAATTCACCCCTCCACTTT
CAVQSGTVNSPLHF
>TRBV4-1|-|TRBJ1-4|-
TGCGCCAGCAGCCAAACAGGGCTGGATAATGAAAAACTGTTTTTT
CASSQTGLDNEKLFF
>TRBV7-2|-|TRBJ1-3|-
TGTGCCAGCAGCTCACCTACCCGAGACACCATATATTTT
CASSSPTRDTIYF
>TRBV5-4|TRBD1|TRBJ1-2|-
TGTGCCAGCAGCTTCGACAGGGGGCTCGGAAATGGCTACACCTTC
CASSFDRGLGNGYTF
>TRBV7-8|TRBD1|TRBJ2-3|-
TGTGCCAGCAGCTTAGCCAGGGGGCAGGGCATCACAGATACGCAGTATTTT
CASSLARGQGITDTQYF
>TRBV4-2|TRBD1|TRBJ2-5|-
TGTGCCAGCAGCCTGACAGGGGCAGTTCAAGAGACCCAGTACTTC
CASSLTGAVQETQYF
>TRBV5-1|TRBD1|TRBJ1-2|-
TGCGCCAGCAGCGGCGGGACAGCCTATGGCTACACCTTC
CASSGGTAYGYTF
>TRBV7-2|TRBD1|TRBJ1-3|-
TGTGCCAGCAGCCCCTTAGCCACCCCAGGGGGTTCTACTGGAAACACCATATATTTT
CASSPLATPGGSTGNTIYF
>TRBV27|TRBD1|TRBJ2-7|-
TGTGCCAGCACCCTGGTGGGACAGGGGGCGGGGGAGCAGTACTTC
CASTLVGQGAGEQYF
>TRBV29-1|-|TRBJ2-7|-
TGCAGCGTAGGGGACACTACCTACGAGCAGTACTTC
CSVGDTTYEQYF
>TRBV5-4|TRBD1|TRBJ2-3|-
TGTGCCAGCAGCCCCGGGACAGATGATACGCAGTATTTT
CASSPGTDDTQYF
>TRBV2|TRBD1|TRBJ2-7|-
TGTGCCAGCGGCGCCCCAACCGGGACAGCGGTTTACGAGCAGTACTTC
CASGAPTGTAVYEQYF
>TRBV30|-|TRBJ2-7|-
TGTGCCTGGAGCAGACAGATCTACGAGCAGTACTTC
CAWSRQIYEQYF
>TRBV6-2/TRBV6-3|-|TRBJ1-1|-
TGTGCCAGCAGCATAGGAGGAAACACTGAAGCTTTCTTT
CASSIGGNTEAFF
>TRBV19|TRBD1|TRBJ1-6|-
TGTGCCAGTAGGCAAAGACAGGGGGCCGATTCACCCCTCCACTTT
CASRQRQGADSPLHF
>TRBV9|-|TRBJ2-1|-
TGTGCCAGCAGCCAACAGAGCTCCTACAATGAGCAGTTCTTC
CASSQQSSYNEQFF
>TRBV7-8|TRBD1|TRBJ1-6|-
TGTGCCAGCAGCCTTCAAGGACAGGGGGATAATTCACCCCTCCACTTT
CASSLQGQGDNSPLHF
>TRBV10-3|TRBD1|TRBJ1-5|-
TGTGCCACCTGGACAGGGGCAAGCAATCAGCCCCAGCATTTT
CATWTGASNQPQHF
>TRBV10-1|-|TRBJ1-2|-
TGCGCCAGCAGTCGACAGTGCGTGGGCTACACCTTC
CASSRQCVGYTF
>TRBV11-2|TRBD1|TRBJ2-2|-
TGTGCCAGCAGCTATCCTTTCACAGGGGCCCAGATATACACCGGGGAGCTGTTTTTT
CASSYPFTGAQIYTGELFF
>TRBV6-5|TRBD1|TRBJ1-5|-
TGTGCCAGCAGTTACTCCAGGACAGGGGGTCAGCCCCAGCATTTT
CASSYSRTGGQPQHF
>TRBV12-2|-|TRBJ2-3|-
TGTGCAAGTCGCTTTCTGGACAGGGGGTGCACAGATACGCAGTATTTT
CASRFLDRGCTDTQYF
>TRBV6-2/TRBV6-3|-|TRBJ1-5|-
TGTGCCAGCAGTTACCCGTGGCCTTCGAGCAATCAGCCCCAGCATTTT
CASSYPWPSSNQPQHF
>TRBV30|TRBD1|TRBJ1-5|-
TGTGCCTGGAGTGTACTTGGGACAGGGGACATCAATCAGCCCCAGCATTTT
CAWSVLGTGDINQPQHF
>TRBV6-6|-|TRBJ2-1|-
TGTGCCAGCAGTCCCAGTCCCCTAGCCAAATCCGGCGGGCTCGAGCAGTTCTTC
CASSPSPLAKSGGLEQFF
>TRBV5-4|TRBD1|TRBJ2-6|once
TGTGCCAGCAGCTCGTGGGACAGGGGGCCTGGGGCCAACGTCCTGACTTTC
CASSSWDRGPGANVLTF
>TRBV27|TRBD1|TRBJ2-1|-
TGTGCCAGCAGTTTCCGGCAGGGGGCGCGCAATGAGCAGTTCTTC
CASSFRQGARNEQFF
>TRBV6-5|-|TRBJ1-2|-
TGTGCCAGCAGTTACCAGGGAGCGGGGGATGGCTACACCTTC
CASSYQGAGDGYTF
>TRBV2|-|TRBJ2-7|-
TGTGCCAGCAGTGACAGGGGCTACGAGCAGTACTTC
CASSDRGYEQYF
>TRBV5-1|TRBD1|TRBJ1-4|-
TGCGCCAGCAGCTTCCAGGGACAGATGAATGAAAAACTGTTTTTT
CASSFQGQMNEKLFF